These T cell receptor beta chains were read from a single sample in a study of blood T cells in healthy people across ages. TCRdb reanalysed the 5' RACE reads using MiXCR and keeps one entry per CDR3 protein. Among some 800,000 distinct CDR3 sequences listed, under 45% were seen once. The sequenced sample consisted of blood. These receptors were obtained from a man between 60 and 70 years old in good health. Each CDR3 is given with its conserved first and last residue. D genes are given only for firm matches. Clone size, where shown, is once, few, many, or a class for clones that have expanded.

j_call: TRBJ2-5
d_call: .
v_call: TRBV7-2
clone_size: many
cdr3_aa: CASSLRVQETQYF
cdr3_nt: TGTGCCAGCAGCTTAAGAGTTCAAGAGACCCAGTACTTC

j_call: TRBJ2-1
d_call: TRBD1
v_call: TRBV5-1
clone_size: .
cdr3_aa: CASSLDPGGNNEQFF
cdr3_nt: TGCGCCAGCAGCTTGGATCCAGGGGGTAACAATGAGCAGTTCTTC

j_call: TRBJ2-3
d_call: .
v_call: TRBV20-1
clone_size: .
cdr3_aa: CSARAESGFTDTQYF
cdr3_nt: TGCAGTGCTAGAGCGGAAAGCGGATTCACAGATACGCAGTATTTT

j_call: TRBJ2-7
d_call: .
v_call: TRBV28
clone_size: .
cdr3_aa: CASTDHGAYEQYF
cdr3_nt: TGTGCCAGCACGGACCACGGTGCCTACGAGCAGTACTTC

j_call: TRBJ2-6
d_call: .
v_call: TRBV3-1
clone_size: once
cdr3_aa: CAGSRGTSGANVLTF
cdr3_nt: TGTGCCGGCAGCCGAGGGACCTCTGGGGCCAACGTCCTGACTTTC

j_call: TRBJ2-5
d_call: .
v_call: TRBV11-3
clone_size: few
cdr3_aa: CASSPRSGDPETQYF
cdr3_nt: TGTGCCAGCAGCCCACGATCGGGGGATCCAGAGACCCAGTACTTC

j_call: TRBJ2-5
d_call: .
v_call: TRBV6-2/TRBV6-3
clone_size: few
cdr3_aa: CASSGRSIGGEEQYF
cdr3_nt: TGTGCCAGCAGTGGACGCAGCATAGGAGGGGAGGAGCAGTACTTC

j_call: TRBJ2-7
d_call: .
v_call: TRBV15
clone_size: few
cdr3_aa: CATSRGGNSYEQYF
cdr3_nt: TGTGCCACCAGCAGAGGTGGCAACTCCTACGAGCAGTACTTC

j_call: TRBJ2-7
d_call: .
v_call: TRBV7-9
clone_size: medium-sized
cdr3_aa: CASNPGQPGEQYF
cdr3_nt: TGTGCCAGCAATCCAGGACAGCCCGGAGAGCAGTACTTC

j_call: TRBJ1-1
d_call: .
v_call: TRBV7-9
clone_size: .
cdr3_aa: CASILSVNTEAFF
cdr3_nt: TGTGCCAGCATCCTGTCGGTGAACACTGAAGCTTTCTTT

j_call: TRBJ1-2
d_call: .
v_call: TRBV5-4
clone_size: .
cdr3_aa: CASSLDQGPYGYTF
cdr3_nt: TGTGCCAGCAGCTTGGATCAAGGTCCCTATGGCTACACCTTC

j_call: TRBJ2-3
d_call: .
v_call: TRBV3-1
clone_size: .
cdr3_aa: CASSQNQLPDTQYF
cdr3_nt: TGTGCCAGCAGCCAAAACCAACTACCAGATACGCAGTATTTT

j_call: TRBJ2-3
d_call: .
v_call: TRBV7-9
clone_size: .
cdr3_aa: CASSLSAEGGTQYF
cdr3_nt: TGTGCCAGCAGCTTAAGCGCCGAGGGGGGTACGCAGTATTTT

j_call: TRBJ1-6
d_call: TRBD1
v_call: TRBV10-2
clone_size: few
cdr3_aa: CASSAGQGQGDSYNSPLHF
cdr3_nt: TGCGCCAGCAGTGCAGGACAGGGGCAAGGGGACTCCTATAATTCACCCCTCCACTTT

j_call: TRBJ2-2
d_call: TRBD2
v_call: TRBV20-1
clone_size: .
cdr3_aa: CSASALAGLTGELFF
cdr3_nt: TGCAGTGCTTCCGCACTAGCGGGGCTGACCGGGGAGCTGTTTTTT

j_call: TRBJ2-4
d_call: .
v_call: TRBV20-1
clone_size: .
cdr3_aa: CSASPPSLYIQYF
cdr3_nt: TGCAGTGCTAGTCCCCCCAGTCTGTACATTCAGTACTTC

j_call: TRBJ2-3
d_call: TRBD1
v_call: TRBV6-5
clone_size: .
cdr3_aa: CASSYSRRQGSTDTQYF
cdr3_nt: TGTGCCAGCAGTTACTCGAGGCGACAGGGGAGCACAGATACGCAGTATTTT

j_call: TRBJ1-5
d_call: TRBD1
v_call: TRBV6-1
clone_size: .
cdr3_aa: CASSGTGGNNQPQHF
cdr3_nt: TGTGCCAGCAGTGGTACAGGGGGCAACAATCAGCCCCAGCATTTT

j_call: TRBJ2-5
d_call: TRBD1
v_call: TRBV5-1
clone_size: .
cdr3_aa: CASSLNVQGAGAQYF
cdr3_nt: TGCGCCAGCAGCTTGAATGTGCAGGGGGCAGGGGCCCAGTACTTC

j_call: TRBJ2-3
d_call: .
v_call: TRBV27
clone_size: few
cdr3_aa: CASRTVSALSTDTQYF
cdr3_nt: TGTGCCAGCAGGACTGTTAGCGCCCTAAGCACAGATACGCAGTATTTT

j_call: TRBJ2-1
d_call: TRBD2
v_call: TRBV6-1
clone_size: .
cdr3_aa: CASSELAALSYNEQFF
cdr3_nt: TGTGCCAGCAGTGAACTAGCGGCGCTCTCCTACAATGAGCAGTTCTTC

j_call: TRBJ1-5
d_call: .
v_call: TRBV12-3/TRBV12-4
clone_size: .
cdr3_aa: CASTSGTRNSNQPQHF
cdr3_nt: TGTGCCAGCACCTCAGGGACCCGAAATAGCAATCAGCCCCAGCATTTT

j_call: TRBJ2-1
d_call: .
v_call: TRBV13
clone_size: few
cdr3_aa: CASSLGHPSYNEQFF
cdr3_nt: TGTGCCAGCAGCTTAGGACACCCCTCCTACAATGAGCAGTTCTTC

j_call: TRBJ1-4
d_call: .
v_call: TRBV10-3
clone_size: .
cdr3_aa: CAISESGGRDNEKLFF
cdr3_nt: TGTGCCATCAGTGAGTCGGGGGGGCGCGATAATGAAAAACTGTTTTTT

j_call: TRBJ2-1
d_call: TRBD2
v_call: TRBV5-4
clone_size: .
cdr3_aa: CASSTRPSGGHDNEQFF
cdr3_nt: TGTGCCAGCAGCACCCGTCCTAGCGGGGGGCACGACAATGAGCAGTTCTTC

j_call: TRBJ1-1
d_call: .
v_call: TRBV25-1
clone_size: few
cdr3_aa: CASSEPLGVTEAFF
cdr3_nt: TGTGCCAGCAGTGAACCACTCGGGGTCACTGAAGCTTTCTTT

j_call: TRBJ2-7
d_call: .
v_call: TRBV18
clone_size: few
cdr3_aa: CASSLNAGTIYYEQYF
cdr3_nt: TGTGCCAGCTCACTCAACGCCGGGACCATATACTACGAGCAGTACTTC

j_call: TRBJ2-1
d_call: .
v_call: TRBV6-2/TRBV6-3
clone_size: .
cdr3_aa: CASSDSIVGEQFF
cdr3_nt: TGTGCCAGCAGTGACTCGATTGTGGGGGAGCAGTTCTTC

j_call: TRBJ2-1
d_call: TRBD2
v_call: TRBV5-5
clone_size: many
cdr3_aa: CASSSRTSLANNEQFF
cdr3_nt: TGTGCCAGCAGCTCTAGGACTAGCCTTGCCAACAATGAGCAGTTCTTC

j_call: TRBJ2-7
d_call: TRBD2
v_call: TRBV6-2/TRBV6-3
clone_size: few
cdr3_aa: CASSWGAGTSTYEQYF
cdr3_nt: TGTGCCAGCAGTTGGGGAGCCGGGACTAGTACCTACGAGCAGTACTTC

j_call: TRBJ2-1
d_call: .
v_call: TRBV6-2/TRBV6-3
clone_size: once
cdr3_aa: CASSTDDNEQFF
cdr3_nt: TGTGCCAGCAGTACAGACGACAATGAACAGTTCTTC

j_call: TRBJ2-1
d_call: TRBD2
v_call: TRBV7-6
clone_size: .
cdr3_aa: CASSLAGGLAGGRNEQFF
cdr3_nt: TGTGCCAGCAGCTTAGCGGGAGGACTAGCGGGGGGGCGAAATGAGCAGTTCTTC

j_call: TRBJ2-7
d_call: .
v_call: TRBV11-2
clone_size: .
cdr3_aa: CASSLTTGTPSEQYF
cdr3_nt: TGTGCCAGCAGCCTCACCACCGGGACCCCAAGCGAGCAGTACTTC

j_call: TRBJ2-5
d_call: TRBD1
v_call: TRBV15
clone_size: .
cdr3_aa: CATSRDLGQGIGETQYF
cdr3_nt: TGTGCCACCAGCAGAGACCTAGGACAGGGGATTGGAGAGACCCAGTACTTC

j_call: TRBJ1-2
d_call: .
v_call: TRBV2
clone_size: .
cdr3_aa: CASTQDRLSMADKYGYTF
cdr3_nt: TGTGCCAGCACACAGGACAGACTCTCTATGGCGGATAAGTATGGCTACACCTTC

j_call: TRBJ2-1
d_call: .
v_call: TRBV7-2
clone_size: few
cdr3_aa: CASSSYKGGNEQFF
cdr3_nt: TGTGCCAGCAGCTCGTACAAGGGGGGCAATGAGCAGTTCTTC

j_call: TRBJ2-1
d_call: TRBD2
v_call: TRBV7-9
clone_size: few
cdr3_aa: CASSSASGGLDYNEQFF
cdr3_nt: TGTGCCAGCAGCTCCGCTAGCGGGGGGTTGGACTACAATGAGCAGTTCTTC

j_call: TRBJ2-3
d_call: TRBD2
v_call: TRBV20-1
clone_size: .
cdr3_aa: CSATLLSGGSGDTQYF
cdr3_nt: TGCAGTGCTACACTCCTTAGCGGGGGGTCCGGGGATACGCAGTATTTT

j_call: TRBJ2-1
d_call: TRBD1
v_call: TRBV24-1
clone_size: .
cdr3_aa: CATSDTGGPYNEQFF
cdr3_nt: TGTGCCACCAGTGATACAGGGGGGCCCTACAATGAGCAGTTCTTC

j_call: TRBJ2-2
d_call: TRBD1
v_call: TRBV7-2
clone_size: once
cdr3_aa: CASSFTGTVDTGELFF
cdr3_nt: TGTGCCAGCAGTTTCACCGGGACAGTGGACACCGGGGAGCTGTTTTTT

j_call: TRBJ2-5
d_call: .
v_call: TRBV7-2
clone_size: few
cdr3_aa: CASSSGPPGQETQYF
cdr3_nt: TGTGCCAGCAGCTCGGGCCCGCCGGGTCAAGAGACCCAGTACTTC

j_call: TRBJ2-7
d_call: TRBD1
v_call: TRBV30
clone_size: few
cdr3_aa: CASQGAGNEQYF
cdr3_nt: TGTGCCTCACAGGGGGCGGGAAACGAGCAGTACTTC

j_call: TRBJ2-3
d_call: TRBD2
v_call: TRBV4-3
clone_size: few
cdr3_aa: CASSQDLSGGDTQYF
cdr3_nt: TGCGCCAGCAGCCAAGATCTCAGCGGGGGGGATACGCAGTATTTT